The source of this T cell receptor (beta chain) is a study of blood T cells in healthy people across ages. General study results and limits: With age, beta diversity per million T cells declined roughly linearly, significantly by roughly 40.

This CDR3 contains 11 residues. The ends were cut back, 4 bases at V and 1 base at J, with 5 bases in the middle. From germline, CDR1 is SQVTM and CDR2 ANQGSEA. Sample-barcoded 5' priming and a J-beta primer mix drove a second PCR of roughly 7 to 11 cycles. In TCRdb, the 5' RACE reads were re-called with MiXCR into one record per CDR3 protein. The repertoire includes more than 450,000 distinct CDR3 sequences, roughly a quarter of them detected once, and about 3.3% sits in the top ten. This clonotype was observed a handful of times. Its specificity is not known. The data also belong to a second study, concerning T cells of mothers and their children.

The sample was blood. This clonotype originated in a boy aged 2 to 10 in good health. The J gene is TRBJ2-7, the V gene TRBV29-1; no firm D call. The CDR3 protein is CSVVVSYEQYF. The CDR3, as DNA: TGCAGCGTTGTGGTTTCCTACGAGCAGTACTTC.